The clone carrying this T cell receptor beta chain is a singleton in its sample. This was the immunoSEQ v3.0 assay at survey level. Measured with immunoSEQ multiplex PCR; TCRdb has only the in-frame clones, and not every one. The table lists 30,000 to 40,000 clones, approximately 75% of them singletons. This record belongs to a study of long-term antiretroviral therapy in people with HIV. Ahead of DNA extraction, samples held 1-10 million cryopreserved PBMC each. This CDR3 has 12 residues. V was trimmed by 6 bases and J by 4 bases, leaving 12 bases between them. Per germline, CDR1 SQVTM and CDR2 ANQGSEA.

Sequencing was performed on unsorted PBMCs, taken 3 years after starting antiretroviral therapy. The V and J genes are TRBV29-1 and TRBJ2-5, with D possibly matching TRBD1 (6 bases). The sequence derives from a man between 50 and 59 years old with HIV. Written as DNA, the CDR3 is TGCAGCGTCGAGCTAGGGGGAGAGACCCAGTACTTC. This translates into CSVELGGETQYF. The whole variable domain, filled in from reference TRBV29-1 and TRBJ2-5, reads SAVISQKPSRDICQRGTSLTIQCQVDSQVTMMFWYRQQPGQSLTLIATANQGSEATYESGFVIDKFPISRPNLTFSTLTVSNMSPEDSSIYLCSVELGGETQYFGPGTRLLVL.